The rows below give T cell receptor beta chains drawn from one sample of a study of a mutant IDH1 vaccine in newly diagnosed glioma. Only in-frame clones appear in the TCRdb table, and some are missing; sequencing was by immunoSEQ multiplex PCR. This sample yields about 120,000 clones, of which roughly nine tenths are seen a single time; 0.61% belongs to the top ten. These receptors' targets are unknown. The material was PBMCs, obtained from a glioma patient whose treatment included an IDH1 peptide vaccine. The receptors shown here come from a woman aged 45 to 65 with glioma. Each CDR3 is given with its conserved first and last residue. D genes are given only for firm matches. Only some rows state a clone size, as once, few, many or a class for expanded clones.

V gene	J gene	clone size	D gene	CDR3 DNA	CDR3 protein
TRBV5-6	TRBJ2-1	-	-	TGTGCCAGCAGCGGAACTTCCTACAATGAGCAGTTCTTC	CASSGTSYNEQFF
TRBV6-6	TRBJ1-2	-	TRBD1	TGTGCCAGCAGTTCACCGGGACAGGGTCCCTATGGCTACACCTTC	CASSSPGQGPYGYTF
TRBV27	TRBJ2-4	-	-	TGTGCCAGCAGTCTGAGTCGGGACCGATTAAACATTCAGTACTTC	CASSLSRDRLNIQYF
TRBV18	TRBJ1-2	-	TRBD1	TGTGCCAGCTCACCCGGGACAGGGGTCTCCTCTAACTATGGCTACACCTTC	CASSPGTGVSSNYGYTF
TRBV27	TRBJ2-1	-	-	TGTGCCAGCAGTTTAAGGTCTGTCTCCTACAATGAGCAGTTCTTC	CASSLRSVSYNEQFF
TRBV9	TRBJ2-5	-	-	TGTGCCAGCAGCGTAGAGCCAGGGGCAGAGACCCAGTACTTC	CASSVEPGAETQYF
TRBV2	TRBJ1-2	-	-	TGTGCCAGCAGTGGCGGGGGAGGGCTAGCTAACTATGGCTACACCTTC	CASSGGGGLANYGYTF
TRBV12-5	TRBJ1-4	-	-	TGTGCTAGTGGTTTGGTATCAGGCGAAAAACTGTTTTTT	CASGLVSGEKLFF
TRBV5-8	TRBJ2-7	-	-	TGTGCCAGCAGCCTCCTGTGGGGCAGGGCCTACGAGCAGTACTTC	CASSLLWGRAYEQYF
TRBV6-1	TRBJ1-3	-	-	TGTGCCATCCCTCATACCGGGACTGGAAACACCATATATTTT	CAIPHTGTGNTIYF
TRBV7-8	TRBJ1-1	-	-	TGTGCCAGCAGCTTCGGTTCGGCAGGGTTCGAAGGATATACAGCTTTCTTT	CASSFGSAGFEGYTAFF
TRBV5-5	TRBJ1-2	-	TRBD1	TGTGCCAGCAGCTTTTCGACAGGGCACTACACCTTC	CASSFSTGHYTF
TRBV5-1	TRBJ1-4	-	-	TGCGCCAGCAGCTGGGGATTTCGAACTAATGAAAAACTGTTTTTT	CASSWGFRTNEKLFF
TRBV9	TRBJ1-5	-	-	TGTGCCAGCAGCGTCCCCCCCCGTGGGAGCAATCAGCCCCAGCATTTT	CASSVPPRGSNQPQHF
TRBV28	TRBJ2-1	-	TRBD2	TGTGCCAGCAGTTTATCGGGCGGGAGGGCCAATGAGCAGTTCTTC	CASSLSGGRANEQFF
TRBV6-6	TRBJ2-3	-	TRBD1	TGTGCCAGCAGTGTGACAGGGGGGGACACAGATACGCAGTATTTT	CASSVTGGDTDTQYF
TRBV5-6	TRBJ2-7	-	-	TGTGCCAGCAGCTTGGGGCTGAACGAGCAGTACTTC	CASSLGLNEQYF
TRBV19	TRBJ2-7	-	TRBD1	TGTGCCAGTGTATCGACAGGGGGATCCTACGAGCAGTACTTC	CASVSTGGSYEQYF
TRBV9	TRBJ2-7	-	-	TGTGCCAGCAGCGTAGATACCGGGAGCACCTACGAGCAGTACTTC	CASSVDTGSTYEQYF
TRBV30	TRBJ1-6	-	TRBD1	TGTGCCTGGAGTGTCCAGACAGGGGCTTCACCCCTCCACTTT	CAWSVQTGASPLHF
TRBV5-5	TRBJ2-2	-	-	TGTGCCAGCAGCTTGGAAGGGTCCGGGGAGCTGTTTTTT	CASSLEGSGELFF
TRBV9	TRBJ2-3	-	TRBD1	TGTGCCAGCAGCGTTGGGACAGGGGGCCCAACAGGGCAGTATTTT	CASSVGTGGPTGQYF
TRBV5-1	TRBJ2-7	-	-	TGCGCCAGCAGCTTGAGGGACTACGAGCAGTACTTC	CASSLRDYEQYF
TRBV6-5	TRBJ2-5	-	-	TGTGCCAGCAGCGAATGGGGATCCCCCACGGAGACCCAGTACTTC	CASSEWGSPTETQYF
TRBV7-9	TRBJ1-4	-	-	TGTGCCAGCAGCTTAAATGCCCATAATGAAAAACTGTTTTTT	CASSLNAHNEKLFF
TRBV5-6	TRBJ2-1	-	-	TGTGCCAGCAGCTTGATTCTCAGGGGAAGGGGCTACAATGAGCAGTTCTTC	CASSLILRGRGYNEQFF
TRBV19	TRBJ2-1	-	-	TGTGCCAGTAGTTACTCAGGGAGGAATGAGCAGTTCTTC	CASSYSGRNEQFF
TRBV28	TRBJ1-3	few	TRBD1	TGTGCCACCTTGACAGGGGGCGGCCCAAACACCATATATTTT	CATLTGGGPNTIYF
TRBV6-5	TRBJ2-4	-	-	TGTGCCAGCAGTTACTCATCGGGGGTGGGCATTCAGTACTTC	CASSYSSGVGIQYF
TRBV7-8	TRBJ1-6	-	-	TGTGCCAGCAGCTTAGGGGAACACGGGAGGGGAAATTCACCCCTCCACTTT	CASSLGEHGRGNSPLHF
TRBV19	TRBJ2-2	-	TRBD1	TGTGCCAGTAGAAAGGGCCTCACAGGGGCCGGGGAGCTGTTTTTT	CASRKGLTGAGELFF
TRBV28	TRBJ2-5	-	-	TGTGCCAGCAGTTTACGGCAGGGTGCAGAGACCCAGTACTTC	CASSLRQGAETQYF
TRBV12-5	TRBJ2-1	once	TRBD2	TGTGCTAGTGGGCAGACTAGCGGGAGGGCCAGTCGCCACAATGAGCAGTTCTTC	CASGQTSGRASRHNEQFF
TRBV29-1	TRBJ1-5	-	-	TGCAGCGTCCGGGGGGATCAGCCCCAGCATTTT	CSVRGDQPQHF
TRBV9	TRBJ2-1	-	TRBD1	TGTGCCAGCGGGGAGGACAGGGCAAACAATGAGCAGTTCTTC	CASGEDRANNEQFF
TRBV19	TRBJ1-4	once	TRBD1	TGTGCCAGTAGACAGGGGCGTCCAACTAATGAAAAACTGTTTTTT	CASRQGRPTNEKLFF
TRBV30	TRBJ2-7	-	-	TGTGCCTGGAGTAGGGGGGCGGGCACCTACGAGCAGTACTTC	CAWSRGAGTYEQYF
TRBV19	TRBJ2-3	few	TRBD2	TGTGCCAGTAGTATAGCGGGAGGGCCAATGACAGATACGCAGTATTTT	CASSIAGGPMTDTQYF
TRBV28	TRBJ2-6	-	TRBD1	TGTGCCAGCAGATCAGGGGGCTCTGGGGCCAACGTCCTGACTTTC	CASRSGGSGANVLTF
TRBV27	TRBJ2-5	-	-	TGTGCCAGCAGCACCAAGGGACTGGCGAAGACCCAGTACTTC	CASSTKGLAKTQYF
TRBV18	TRBJ2-1	-	TRBD2	TGTGCCAGCTCACCACCGACTAGCGGGATTTACAATGAGCAGTTCTTC	CASSPPTSGIYNEQFF
TRBV7-9	TRBJ1-4	-	TRBD1	TGTGCCAGCAACCTCCAGGGGGGATCCGAAAAACTGTTTTTT	CASNLQGGSEKLFF
TRBV6-5	TRBJ2-7	-	-	TGTGCCAGCAGTACTCCGGGACCTTCCTACGAGCAGTACTTC	CASSTPGPSYEQYF
TRBV27	TRBJ2-7	-	-	TGTGCCAGCAGAAAATTGGCAGGGGGGTCTGACGAGCAGTACTTC	CASRKLAGGSDEQYF
TRBV14	TRBJ2-2	-	-	TGTGCCAGCAGCCCCAGGGCGTCCGGGGAGCTGTTTTTT	CASSPRASGELFF
TRBV6-5	TRBJ1-4	-	-	TGTGCCAGCAGTTCCTCCGGGGCCCGAAAAGAAAAACTGTTTTTT	CASSSSGARKEKLFF
TRBV28	TRBJ1-4	-	-	TGTGCCAGCAGTTTAGGGCGGGGGGAGAGGGAAAAACTGTTTTTT	CASSLGRGEREKLFF
TRBV27	TRBJ2-1	-	TRBD1	TGTGCCAGCAGCGTTCCGGGACAGCGAAGAAATGAGCAGTTCTTC	CASSVPGQRRNEQFF
TRBV5-4	TRBJ2-5	once	-	TGTGCCAGCAGCCGGGGCCAAGAGACCCAGTACTTC	CASSRGQETQYF
TRBV29-1	TRBJ2-7	-	-	TGCAGCGTTGACAGGGACCACGAGCAGTACTTC	CSVDRDHEQYF
TRBV15	TRBJ2-3	-	TRBD2	TGTGCCACCAGCGAGACTAGCGGGAGCGATACGCAGTATTTT	CATSETSGSDTQYF
TRBV29-1	TRBJ2-3	-	-	TGCAGCGTTGCGGGACACCGTAGCACAGATACGCAGTATTTT	CSVAGHRSTDTQYF
TRBV5-1	TRBJ2-1	-	TRBD2	TGCGCCAGCAGCTTGCTTGGCGGGAGATCTGAGCAGTTCTTC	CASSLLGGRSEQFF
TRBV5-4	TRBJ2-5	-	TRBD1	TGTGCCAGCAGCTCTGGACAGGAGCAAGAGACCCAGTACTTC	CASSSGQEQETQYF
TRBV7-9	TRBJ2-1	-	TRBD2	TGTGCCAGCAGCTTGACTAGCGGGAGGGCCAGTGAGCAGTTCTTC	CASSLTSGRASEQFF
TRBV10-2	TRBJ2-1	-	TRBD1	TGCGCCAGCAGTGATGTGACAGGGACGAATGAGCAGTTCTTC	CASSDVTGTNEQFF
TRBV7-9	TRBJ1-1	-	-	TGTGCCAGCAGGTACTCGGACCTTGAAGCTTTCTTT	CASRYSDLEAFF
TRBV4-2	TRBJ1-2	-	-	TGTGCCAGCAGCCAAGTGATGGAGCCCGGCTACACCTTC	CASSQVMEPGYTF
TRBV7-9	TRBJ2-5	-	-	TGTGCCAGCAGCTCCCCTTACCAAGAGACCCAGTACTTC	CASSSPYQETQYF